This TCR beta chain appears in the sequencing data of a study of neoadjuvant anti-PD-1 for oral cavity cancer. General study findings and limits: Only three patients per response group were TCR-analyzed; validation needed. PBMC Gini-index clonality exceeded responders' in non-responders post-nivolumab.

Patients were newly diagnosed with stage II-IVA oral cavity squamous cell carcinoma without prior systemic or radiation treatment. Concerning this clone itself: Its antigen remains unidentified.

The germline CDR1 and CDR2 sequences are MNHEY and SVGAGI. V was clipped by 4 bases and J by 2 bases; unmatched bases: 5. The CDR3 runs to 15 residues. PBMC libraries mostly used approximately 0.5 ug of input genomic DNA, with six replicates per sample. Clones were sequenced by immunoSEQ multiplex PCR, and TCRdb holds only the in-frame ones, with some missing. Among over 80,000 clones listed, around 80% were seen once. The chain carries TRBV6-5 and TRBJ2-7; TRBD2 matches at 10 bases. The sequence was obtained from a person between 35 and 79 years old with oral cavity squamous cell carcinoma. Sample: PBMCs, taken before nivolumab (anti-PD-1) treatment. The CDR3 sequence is CASSFTLAGAYEQYF. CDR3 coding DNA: TGTGCCAGCAGTTTCACCCTAGCGGGAGCCTACGAGCAGTACTTC.